Given below is one TCR beta chain in context. The data belong to a study of blood T cell repertoires in COVID-19. Study-wide context: COVID-19 samples collected from the United States, Italy and Spain covered acute and convalescent phases. Sample material is recorded as cDNA or gDNA derived from T cells, B-cell-depleted T cells, or PBMCs.

Seattle's enrolled individuals joined amid active infection and were then monitored longitudinally. Per the authors' pipeline: Nucleated cell counts were estimated from reference gene primer amplification. This table comes from immunoSEQ multiplex PCR, and its TCRdb copy is limited to in-frame clones, with some not included. That table furnishes V, J and clone size, whereas the DNA furnished D and trimming. The table shows 200,000 or so clones, with around nine tenths occurring only once. The CDR3 length is 12 residues. Trimming stripped 4 bases from V and 2 bases from J, with 5 bases between. This clonotype originated in a man between 45 and 60 years old with COVID-19, enrolled during active disease. The sample comprised peripheral blood. The chain couples TRBV12-3 or TRBV12-4 to TRBJ2-5; D ambiguous. CDR3 in amino acids: CASSYIQETQYF. CDR3 nucleotides: TGTGCCAGCAGTTATATTCAAGAGACCCAGTACTTC.